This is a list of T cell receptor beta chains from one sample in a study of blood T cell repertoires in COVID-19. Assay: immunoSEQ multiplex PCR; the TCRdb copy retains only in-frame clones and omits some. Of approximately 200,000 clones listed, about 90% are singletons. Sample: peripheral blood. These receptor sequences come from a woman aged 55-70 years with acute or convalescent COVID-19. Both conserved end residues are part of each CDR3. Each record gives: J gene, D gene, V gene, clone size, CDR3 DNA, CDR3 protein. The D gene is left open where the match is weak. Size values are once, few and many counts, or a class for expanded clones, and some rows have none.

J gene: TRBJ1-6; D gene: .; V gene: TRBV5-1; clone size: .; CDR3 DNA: TGCGCCAGCAGCTTGGACTTTGCGCAGGGCGGCTCACCCCTCCACTTT; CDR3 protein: CASSLDFAQGGSPLHF
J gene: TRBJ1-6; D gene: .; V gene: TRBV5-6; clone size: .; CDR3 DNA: TGTGCCAGCAGCTTGATCGCTCAGGGAGGCGACTATAATTCACCCCTCCACTTT; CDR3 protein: CASSLIAQGGDYNSPLHF
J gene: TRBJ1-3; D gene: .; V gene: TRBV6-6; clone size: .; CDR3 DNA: TGTGCCAGCAGTTATGGACCAGGGGAATCTGGAAACACCATATATTTT; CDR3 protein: CASSYGPGESGNTIYF
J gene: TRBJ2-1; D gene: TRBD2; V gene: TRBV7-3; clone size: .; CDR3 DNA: TGTGCCAGCAGCTTAACCGGGACTAGCGCAAACAATGAGCAGTTCTTC; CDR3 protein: CASSLTGTSANNEQFF
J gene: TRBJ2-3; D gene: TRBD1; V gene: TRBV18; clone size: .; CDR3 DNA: TGTGCCAGCTCAGACGGGACAGGGGACCAGAATCCGCAGTATTTT; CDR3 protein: CASSDGTGDQNPQYF
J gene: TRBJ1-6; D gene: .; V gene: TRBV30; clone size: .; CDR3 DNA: TGTGCCTCAGGACAGAATAATTCACCCCTCCACTTT; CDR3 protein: CASGQNNSPLHF
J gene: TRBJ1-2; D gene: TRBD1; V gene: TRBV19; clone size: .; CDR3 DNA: TGTGCCAGTAGTTCGGGACAGTATGGCTACACCTTC; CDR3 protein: CASSSGQYGYTF
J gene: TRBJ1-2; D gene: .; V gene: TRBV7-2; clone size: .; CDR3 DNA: TGTGCCAGCAGCCGGACAGTAGCTAACTATGGCTACACCTTC; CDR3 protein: CASSRTVANYGYTF
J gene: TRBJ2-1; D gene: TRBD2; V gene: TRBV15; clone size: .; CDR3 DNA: TGTGCCACCAGCTCAGACTTAGCGGGAGGCAATGAGCAGTTCTTC; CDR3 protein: CATSSDLAGGNEQFF
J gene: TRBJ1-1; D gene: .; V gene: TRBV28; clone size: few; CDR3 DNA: TGTGCCAGCACCAGGGTCAACACTGAAGCTTTCTTT; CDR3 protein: CASTRVNTEAFF
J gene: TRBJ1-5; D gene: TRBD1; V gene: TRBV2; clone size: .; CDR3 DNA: TGTGCCAGCAGTGTTACAGGGGGCAACCAGCCCCAGCATTTT; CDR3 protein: CASSVTGGNQPQHF
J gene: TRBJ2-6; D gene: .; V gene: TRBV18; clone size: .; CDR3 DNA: TGTGCCAGCTCAACCGGGGGGCCTGGGGCCAACGTCCTGACTTTC; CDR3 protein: CASSTGGPGANVLTF
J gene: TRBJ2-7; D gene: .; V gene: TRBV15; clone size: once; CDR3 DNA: TGTGCCACCAGCCGAACCGGGACAATTTACGAGCAGTACTTC; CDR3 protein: CATSRTGTIYEQYF
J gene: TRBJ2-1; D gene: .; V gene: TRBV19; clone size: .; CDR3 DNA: TGTGCCAGTAGGCAGACAGCCTACAATGAGCAGTTCTTC; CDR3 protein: CASRQTAYNEQFF
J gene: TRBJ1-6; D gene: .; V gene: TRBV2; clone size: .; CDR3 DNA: TGTGCCAGCAGTGCCGGTGGACTGGGGAATTTTCCCCTCCACTTT; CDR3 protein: CASSAGGLGNFPLHF
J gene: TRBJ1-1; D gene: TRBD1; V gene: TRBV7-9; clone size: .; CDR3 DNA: TGTGCCAGCAGCTCACTTACAGGGGGACCTATTATGAACACTGAAGCTTTCTTT; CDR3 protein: CASSSLTGGPIMNTEAFF
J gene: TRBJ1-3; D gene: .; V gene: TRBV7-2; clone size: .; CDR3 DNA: TGTGCCAGCAGCTTAGGGGGAGGGGGGTTAAAGCGAAACACCATATATTTT; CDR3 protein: CASSLGGGGLKRNTIYF
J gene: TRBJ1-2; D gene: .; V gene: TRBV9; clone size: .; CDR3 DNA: TGTGCCAGCAGCGATGACAGGAGGAACTATGGCTACACCTTC; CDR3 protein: CASSDDRRNYGYTF
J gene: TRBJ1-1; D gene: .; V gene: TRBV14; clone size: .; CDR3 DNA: TGTGCCAGCAGCCTGGTCAGGGGATCAACTGAAGCTTTCTTT; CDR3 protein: CASSLVRGSTEAFF
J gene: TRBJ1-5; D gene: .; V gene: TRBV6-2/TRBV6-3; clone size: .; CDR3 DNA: TGTGCCAGCAGCCGAAAAGGGGAACAGCCCCAGCATTTT; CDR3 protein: CASSRKGEQPQHF
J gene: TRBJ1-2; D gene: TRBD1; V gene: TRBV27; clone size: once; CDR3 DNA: TGTGCCAGCAGTTCCCTTGGACAGGGAGGATATGGCTACACCTTC; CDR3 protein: CASSSLGQGGYGYTF
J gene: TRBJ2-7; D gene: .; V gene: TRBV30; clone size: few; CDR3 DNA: TGTGCCTGGAGTGTCTCGGTCCCGCAGCAGTACTTC; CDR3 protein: CAWSVSVPQQYF
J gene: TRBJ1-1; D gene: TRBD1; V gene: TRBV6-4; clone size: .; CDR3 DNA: TGTGCCAGCCGAATAACAGGGGGCGCGGGGACTGAAGCTTTCTTT; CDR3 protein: CASRITGGAGTEAFF
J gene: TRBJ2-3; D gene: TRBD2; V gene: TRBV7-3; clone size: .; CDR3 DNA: TGTGCCAGCAGCGAGGGACTAGCAGATACGCAGTATTTT; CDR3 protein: CASSEGLADTQYF
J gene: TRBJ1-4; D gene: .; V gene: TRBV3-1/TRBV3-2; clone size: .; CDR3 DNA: TGTGCCAGCAGCCAAGCAGGGCTTGGATTTCAAAAACTGTTTTTT; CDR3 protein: CASSQAGLGFQKLFF
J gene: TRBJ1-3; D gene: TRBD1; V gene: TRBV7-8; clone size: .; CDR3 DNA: TGTGCCAGCAGCTTTATCAGGGGGTCTGGAAACACCATATATTTT; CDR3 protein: CASSFIRGSGNTIYF
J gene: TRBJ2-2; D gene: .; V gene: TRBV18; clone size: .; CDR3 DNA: TGTGCCAGCTCACAGACGACAAAAACCGGGGAGCTGTTTTTT; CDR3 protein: CASSQTTKTGELFF
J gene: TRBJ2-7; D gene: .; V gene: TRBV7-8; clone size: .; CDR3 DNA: TGTGCCAGCACCTCAGTACTAAACTCCTACGAGCAGTACTTC; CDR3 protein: CASTSVLNSYEQYF
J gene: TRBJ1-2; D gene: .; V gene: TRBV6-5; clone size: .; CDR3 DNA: TGTGCCAGCAGTCGGGGGACTAACTATGGCTACACCTTC; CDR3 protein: CASSRGTNYGYTF
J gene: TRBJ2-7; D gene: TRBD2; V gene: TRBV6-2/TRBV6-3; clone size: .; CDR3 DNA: TGTGCCAGCAGCCGGACTAGCGGGGCCTACGAGCAGTACTTC; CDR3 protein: CASSRTSGAYEQYF
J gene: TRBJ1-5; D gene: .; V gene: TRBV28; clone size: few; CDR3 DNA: TGTGCCAGCAGTTTTGATCTGGGGCAGACCAAGGCCCAGCATTTT; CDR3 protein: CASSFDLGQTKAQHF
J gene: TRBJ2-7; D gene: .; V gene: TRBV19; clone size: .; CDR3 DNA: TGTGCCAGTAGTATAGATCTGCAAGCGTATACCTACGAGCAGTACTTC; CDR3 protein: CASSIDLQAYTYEQYF
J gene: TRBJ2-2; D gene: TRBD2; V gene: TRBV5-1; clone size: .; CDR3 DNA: TGCGCCAGCAGCTTGGGCCTAGCGGGAAACACCGGGGAGCTGTTTTTT; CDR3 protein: CASSLGLAGNTGELFF